A selection of T cell receptor beta chains follows, all from one sample in a study of T cell responses to AZD1222 COVID-19 vaccine. TCRdb's table, derived via immunoSEQ multiplex PCR, lists solely in-frame clones and lacks some. The profile shows some 180,000 clones, roughly 90% of them singletons. Sample: peripheral blood, taken 28 days after the second AZD1222 dose. These receptors came from an adult who received the AZD1222 COVID-19 vaccine. Each CDR3 is given with its conserved first and last residue. The D gene is left open where the match is weak. Clone size appears in some rows only: once, few, many, or a class for an expanded clone.

d_call clone_size j_call v_call cdr3_aa cdr3_nt
- - TRBJ2-6 TRBV18 CASSPNTRRSSGANVLTF TGTGCCAGCTCACCGAACACCCGACGAAGCTCTGGGGCCAACGTCCTGACTTTC
TRBD1 - TRBJ2-7 TRBV6-5 CASSSDRGGYEQYF TGTGCCAGCAGTTCGGACAGGGGAGGGTACGAGCAGTACTTC
TRBD1 - TRBJ1-2 TRBV6-5 CASSYEGALLDGYTF TGTGCCAGCAGTTATGAGGGGGCGCTTCTGGATGGCTACACCTTC
- - TRBJ1-2 TRBV2 CASSGRRGVNYGYTF TGTGCCAGCAGTGGACGGCGGGGGGTTAACTATGGCTACACCTTC
TRBD1 once TRBJ1-2 TRBV12-3/TRBV12-4 CASNLGTEYGYTF TGTGCCAGCAACCTCGGGACAGAATATGGCTACACCTTC
- - TRBJ1-3 TRBV4-2 CASSQMDGDKEGNTIYF TGTGCCAGCAGCCAGATGGACGGGGACAAAGAGGGAAACACCATATATTTT
- - TRBJ2-3 TRBV6-5 CAISLSSDTQYF TGTGCCATCAGCCTAAGCTCAGATACGCAGTATTTT
- few TRBJ2-7 TRBV6-2/TRBV6-3 CASSYGTVEGYEQYF TGTGCCAGCAGTTACGGGACGGTAGAAGGGTACGAGCAGTACTTC
- - TRBJ1-2 TRBV5-4 CASSLADRGYTF TGTGCCAGCAGCTTGGCCGACAGAGGCTACACCTTC
TRBD1 - TRBJ1-2 TRBV18 CASSPLPLGQGEGYTF TGTGCCAGCTCACCACTCCCCCTGGGACAGGGTGAAGGCTACACCTTC
TRBD2 - TRBJ2-7 TRBV27 CASSLSWLAGVEQYF TGTGCCAGCAGTTTATCGTGGCTAGCGGGGGTGGAGCAGTACTTC
TRBD2 once TRBJ2-3 TRBV19 CASRSLAGLMTTDTQYF TGTGCCAGTAGGTCCCTAGCGGGTTTAATGACCACAGATACGCAGTATTTT
- - TRBJ2-1 TRBV19 CASSVYRDPSSYNEQFF TGTGCCAGTAGTGTCTACCGGGACCCAAGCTCCTACAATGAGCAGTTCTTC
- once TRBJ2-7 TRBV5-1 CASSFRGPLDEQYF TGCGCCAGCAGCTTCCGGGGTCCACTGGACGAGCAGTACTTC
- - TRBJ2-3 TRBV9 CASSPSTDTQYF TGTGCCAGCAGCCCAAGCACAGATACGCAGTATTTT
- once TRBJ1-3 TRBV7-2 CASSPGGSGNTIYF TGTGCCAGCAGCCCCGGGGGTTCTGGAAACACCATATATTTT
- - TRBJ2-2 TRBV18 CASSPRSTPVPWDTGELFF TGTGCCAGCTCACCAAGGTCCACCCCCGTTCCCTGGGACACCGGGGAGCTGTTTTTT
TRBD2 - TRBJ2-3 TRBV11-2 CASSLEGAGVADTQYF TGTGCCAGCAGCTTAGAGGGCGCGGGGGTCGCTGATACGCAGTATTTT
TRBD2 - TRBJ2-7 TRBV4-2 CASSRAGGTASYEQYF TGTGCCAGCAGTCGCGCCGGGGGGACGGCCTCCTACGAGCAGTACTTC
- once TRBJ1-3 TRBV11-2 CASSLVSQISSGNTIYF TGTGCCAGCAGCTTAGTTTCGCAAATCAGCTCTGGAAACACCATATATTTT
- - TRBJ1-1 TRBV5-1 CASSLEGRAVDTEAFF TGCGCCAGCAGCTTGGAAGGCAGGGCTGTCGACACTGAAGCTTTCTTT
TRBD2 - TRBJ2-3 TRBV18 CASSASGSADTQYF TGTGCCAGCTCAGCTAGCGGGAGTGCAGATACGCAGTATTTT
- - TRBJ2-4 TRBV5-1 CASSLGPRAKNIQYF TGCGCCAGCAGCTTGGGCCCCAGGGCCAAAAACATTCAGTACTTC
TRBD1 - TRBJ2-2 TRBV5-1 CASSRGQGYTGELFF TGCGCCAGCAGCCGGGGACAGGGATACACCGGGGAGCTGTTTTTT
- - TRBJ1-1 TRBV9 CASSVEGRGNTEAFF TGTGCCAGCAGCGTAGAGGGCAGGGGAAACACTGAAGCTTTCTTT
- - TRBJ2-1 TRBV12-3/TRBV12-4 CASARAGYNEQFF TGTGCCAGCGCCAGAGCCGGCTACAATGAGCAGTTCTTC
TRBD2 - TRBJ2-2 TRBV6-2/TRBV6-3 CASSYSWLAGGSTGELFF TGTGCCAGCAGTTACTCTTGGCTAGCGGGAGGGTCAACCGGGGAGCTGTTTTTT
TRBD1 - TRBJ2-4 TRBV10-1 CARKQGGAKNIQYF TGCGCCAGGAAACAGGGGGGAGCCAAAAACATTCAGTACTTC
- few TRBJ2-3 TRBV7-9 CASSLGYGDTQYF TGTGCCAGCAGCTTAGGGTACGGGGATACGCAGTATTTT
- - TRBJ2-6 TRBV2 CASSGITTGSGSGANVLTF TGTGCCAGCAGTGGTATCACAACAGGGTCAGGATCTGGGGCCAACGTCCTGACTTTC
- - TRBJ1-3 TRBV15 CATSRGSTGTGNTIYF TGTGCCACCAGCAGAGGTTCTACGGGGACTGGAAACACCATATATTTT
- once TRBJ2-5 TRBV7-2 CASSKNRQGSEETQYF TGTGCCAGCAGCAAAAACCGGCAGGGGTCCGAAGAGACCCAGTACTTC
- - TRBJ2-7 TRBV9 CASSVALGSYEQYF TGTGCCAGCAGCGTAGCTCTCGGGTCTTACGAGCAGTACTTC
TRBD1 - TRBJ2-3 TRBV23-1 CASSQSKRSRAGGRGTDTQYF TGCGCCAGCAGTCAATCGAAAAGGAGTAGGGCAGGGGGTAGGGGCACAGATACGCAGTATTTT
- - TRBJ2-6 TRBV2 CASDSGSSGANVLTF TGTGCCAGCGATTCCGGTTCCTCTGGGGCCAACGTCCTGACTTTC
- - TRBJ2-7 TRBV6-5 CASRYGERYEQYF TGTGCCAGCAGGTACGGCGAGAGGTACGAGCAGTACTTC
TRBD1 - TRBJ1-2 TRBV12-3/TRBV12-4 CASSPDRADGYTF TGTGCCAGCAGTCCCGACAGGGCGGATGGCTACACCTTC
- once TRBJ2-3 TRBV2 CASSDLFLERGTDTQYF TGTGCCAGCAGTGACCTTTTTTTGGAGCGCGGCACAGATACGCAGTATTTT
TRBD2 - TRBJ2-1 TRBV24-1 CATSDPELAGANEQFF TGTGCCACCAGTGACCCCGAACTAGCGGGAGCGAATGAGCAGTTCTTC
TRBD2 - TRBJ2-1 TRBV5-1 CASSLVLAGNEQFF TGCGCCAGCAGCTTGGTACTAGCGGGAAATGAGCAGTTCTTC
TRBD1 - TRBJ1-2 TRBV19 CASSRGDRVSGYTF TGTGCCAGTAGTAGAGGCGACAGGGTTAGTGGCTACACCTTC
TRBD1 - TRBJ2-6 TRBV4-3 CASSQDPDRQFNSGANVLTF TGCGCCAGCAGCCAAGATCCGGACAGGCAGTTCAACTCTGGGGCCAACGTCCTGACTTTC
- - TRBJ1-4 TRBV4-2 CASSQDPTVTNEKLFF TGTGCCAGCAGCCAAGACCCGACAGTAACTAATGAAAAACTGTTTTTT
- - TRBJ2-3 TRBV11-2 CASSWGVGPSSTDTQYF TGTGCCAGCAGCTGGGGCGTGGGGCCCTCTAGCACAGATACGCAGTATTTT
TRBD2 - TRBJ2-3 TRBV7-3 CASSPGTSGITDTQYF TGTGCCAGCAGCCCCGGGACTAGCGGGATCACAGATACGCAGTATTTT
TRBD1 - TRBJ1-1 TRBV5-6 CASSLALGQGVIRNTEAFF TGTGCCAGCAGCTTGGCATTAGGACAGGGGGTAATCAGGAACACTGAAGCTTTCTTT
- - TRBJ2-7 TRBV12-3/TRBV12-4 CASSFGEGEQYF TGTGCCAGCAGTTTCGGAGAGGGCGAGCAGTACTTC
TRBD1 few TRBJ1-3 TRBV3-1/TRBV3-2 CASSQGTGGNTIYF TGTGCCAGCAGCCAAGGGACAGGAGGAAACACCATATATTTT
- - TRBJ1-2 TRBV19 CASRSLDRPNYGYTF TGTGCCAGTAGATCCTTAGACAGGCCCAACTATGGCTACACCTTC
- - TRBJ1-1 TRBV4-1 CASSQQNTEAFF TGCGCCAGCAGCCAACAGAACACTGAAGCTTTCTTT
TRBD1 - TRBJ2-1 TRBV7-9 CASSPRGWGEQFF TGTGCCAGCAGCCCCAGGGGGTGGGGTGAGCAGTTCTTC
- - TRBJ2-7 TRBV5-1 CASSPEIAGLSEQYF TGCGCCAGCAGCCCCGAGATCGCAGGGCTGAGCGAGCAGTACTTC
- - TRBJ2-6 TRBV7-2 CASSLVTGRSGANVLTF TGTGCCAGCAGCTTAGTAACGGGCCGCTCTGGGGCCAACGTCCTGACTTTC
- - TRBJ2-4 TRBV6-6 CASSYQGNIQYF TGTGCCAGCAGTTACCAGGGAAACATTCAGTACTTC